Listed below are T cell receptor beta chains from one sample, sequenced in a study of T-cell reconstitution after alpha-beta-depleted transplantation in children. In TCRdb, the PCR reads were re-called with MiXCR into one record per CDR3 protein. The sample has about 280,000 distinct CDR3 sequences; 11% are singletons. The specimen was peripheral blood, collected 180 days after TCRalphabeta/CD19-depleted stem cell transplant. Every receptor here comes from a male patient aged 2-15 years who had a stem cell transplant for chronic granulomatous disease, so the T cells may come from the graft donor. Each CDR3 is given with its conserved first and last residue. The order of the fields is V gene, clone size, CDR3 protein. A clone size is listed for some rows: how often the clone was seen (once, few, many), or a class if it is expanded.

V: TRBV5-5; size: many; CDR3: CASSLNVGQLEAFF
V: TRBV7-7; size: .; CDR3: CAGSLGAQETQYF
V: TRBV14; size: .; CDR3: CASSRGQGRYGYTF
V: TRBV7-8; size: many; CDR3: CASSLIRLAGGREQFF
V: TRBV3-1; size: many; CDR3: CASSRDFVSGNTIYF
V: TRBV6-2/TRBV6-3; size: many; CDR3: CASTITDRRPGYTF
V: TRBV12-3/TRBV12-4; size: few; CDR3: CASSPLHPGVGETQYF
V: TRBV18; size: many; CDR3: CASSPVTGLPAGRLSSYEQYF
V: TRBV18; size: many; CDR3: CASSAGGTDTQYF
V: TRBV7-2; size: many; CDR3: CASKRGQGARNEQFF
V: TRBV27; size: many; CDR3: CASRVAGGSYEQYF
V: TRBV7-9; size: few; CDR3: CASSLASSGSAYGYTF
V: TRBV7-9; size: many; CDR3: CASSLDGANSQPQHF
V: TRBV6-1; size: many; CDR3: CASNDNRGLGEQFF
V: TRBV5-6; size: many; CDR3: CASSFYGVYGYTF
V: TRBV5-1; size: many; CDR3: CASSLTSSGPHNEQFF
V: TRBV4-1; size: many; CDR3: CASSQGLFGYTF
V: TRBV25-1; size: many; CDR3: CASSVSGGTEAFF
V: TRBV4-3; size: many; CDR3: CASSQDLGAGEQFF
V: TRBV3-1; size: few; CDR3: CASSQVRASGTSGNNEQFF
V: TRBV19; size: many; CDR3: CASSVRQGTNQPQHF
V: TRBV4-3; size: few; CDR3: CASSQEWGQGSGANVLTF
V: TRBV10-3; size: many; CDR3: CAIKFDRVFSRGETQYF
V: TRBV7-2; size: many; CDR3: CASSQDRSGANVLTF
V: TRBV19; size: many; CDR3: CANELGAVAEKVEQFF
V: TRBV13; size: many; CDR3: CASSFQGAYEQYF
V: TRBV20-1; size: many; CDR3: CSASAPRLLGQFF
V: TRBV20-1; size: many; CDR3: CSAPDREKNEQYF
V: TRBV12-3/TRBV12-4; size: many; CDR3: CATDRPSTDTQYF
V: TRBV5-1; size: many; CDR3: CASSLEGLAANEQFF
V: TRBV20-1; size: many; CDR3: CSASLAGRDHTQYF
V: TRBV28; size: many; CDR3: CASSFDGRSSYEQYF
V: TRBV5-1; size: many; CDR3: CASGRDSSYEQYF
V: TRBV10-3; size: few; CDR3: CAITGGLNQPQHF
V: TRBV20-1; size: .; CDR3: CSAPGQGNNEQFF
V: TRBV12-3/TRBV12-4; size: few; CDR3: CASSLDPSGRPLHEQYF
V: TRBV28; size: many; CDR3: CASSPRLAGTYEQYF
V: TRBV19; size: few; CDR3: CASSPGTASYHSYEQYF
V: TRBV24-1; size: few; CDR3: CATSDGVEQYF
V: TRBV20-1; size: many; CDR3: CSAHTGWDQETQYF
V: TRBV29-1; size: many; CDR3: CSVVVGTDTQYF